The 27 T cell receptor beta chains listed next were all sequenced from one sample in a study of T cell changes during pregnancy in multiple sclerosis. The protocol was immunoSEQ multiplex PCR, while the TCRdb copy is restricted to in-frame clones and leaves out a portion. This table has about 80,000 clones, about 92% appearing once. Sequenced material: peripheral blood, taken before pregnancy. The receptors originated from a female donor with multiple sclerosis, enrolled in a pregnancy study.

The chain recombines TRBV30 with TRBJ2-7; D is perhaps TRBD2 (6 bases). Germline V gene data show CDR1 as GTSNPN and CDR2 as SVGIG (reference sequence). The V and J ends lost 0 bases and 2 bases respectively, with 11 bases between them. The CDR3 sequence is 14 residues long. CDR3 DNA sequence: TGTGCCTGGAGTGTAGGCGGGACCGCCTACGAGCAGTACTTC. Its translation is CAWSVGGTAYEQYF.

This chain links TRBV19 with TRBJ2-3, with 11 positions matching TRBD2. V gave up 3 bases and J gave up 4 bases; unmatched junction bases: 9. CDR1 is LNHDA, CDR2 SQIVND, per germline (reference sequence). The CDR3 covers 17 residues. The CDR3 loop reads CASSITRTSGRADTQYF. CDR3 coding DNA: TGTGCCAGTAGTATTACAAGAACTAGCGGGAGAGCAGATACGCAGTATTTT.

The chain joins TRBV5-4 to TRBJ2-2; possibly TRBD2 for D (5 bases). With 5 bases removed from V and 1 base from J, the gap between germline ends came to 6 bases. Germline V gene data show CDR1 as SGHNT and CDR2 as YYREEE (reference sequence). The CDR3 length is 13 residues. The CDR3 sequence is CASRLENTGELFF. The CDR3 coding sequence is TGTGCCAGCAGACTAGAGAACACCGGGGAGCTGTTTTTT.

The chain combines TRBV6-1 with TRBJ2-1; TRBD2 aligns across 9 bases. Unmatched junction bases numbered 16, after V lost 2 bases and J lost 2 bases. Germline CDR1 and CDR2: MNHNS and SASEGT. The CDR3 runs 20 residues. The CDR3 DNA reads as TGTGCCAGCAGTGAATCTCCCCGGGCTCTCTGGACTAGCGCCTACAATGAGCAGTTCTTC. Protein: CASSESPRALWTSAYNEQFF.

The chain joins TRBV19 to TRBJ2-7; D gene uncertain. Trimming shortened V by 3 bases and J by 2 bases, and 11 bases separated the two germline ends. Germline values: CDR1 LNHDA, CDR2 SQIVND (reference sequence). The CDR3 sequence is 14 residues long. DNA of the CDR3: TGTGCCAGTAGTATGTCGACACCAACCTACGAGCAGTACTTC. Encoded protein: CASSMSTPTYEQYF.

The chain joins TRBV7-6 to TRBJ2-3; D possibly corresponds to TRBD2 (5 bases). The germline V and J ends were trimmed by 5 bases and 1 base, with 10 bases remaining between them. The CDR3 is 14 residues long. CDR1 is SGHVS, CDR2 FNYEAQ, per germline. CDR3 sequence (DNA): TGTGCCAGCAGCGAGGGCCCAGGCACAGATACGCAGTATTTT. Translated: CASSEGPGTDTQYF.

The chain recombines TRBV5-6 with TRBJ1-1; 11 bases map to TRBD1. V shed 4 bases, J shed 3 bases, and the junction held 5 bases outside the gene matches. The CDR3 covers 15 residues. Germline V lookup: CDR1 SGHDT, CDR2 YYEEEE. The CDR3 reads CASSGTGGTYTEAFF. The CDR3 nucleotides read TGTGCCAGCAGCGGGACAGGGGGAACCTACACTGAAGCTTTCTTT.

The rearrangement links TRBV10-3 to TRBJ2-7; TRBD2 is a possible D gene (6 bases). Germline lookup yields CDR1 ENHRY and CDR2 SYGVKD. Trimming left V 3 bases short and J 2 bases short, with 11 bases between. The CDR3 is 14 amino acids. This chain's CDR3 is CAISDEAGTYEQYF. As DNA, the CDR3 is TGTGCCATCAGTGATGAGGCGGGAACCTACGAGCAGTACTTC.

V usage is TRBV5-1 and J usage is TRBJ2-7; maybe TRBD2 (5 bases). The V end was cut by 0 bases, the J end by 7 bases, with 23 bases between. There are 17 residues in the CDR3. Germline assignment: CDR1 SGHRS and CDR2 YFSETQ. The CDR3, as DNA: TGCGCCAGCAGCTTGGGACTATTAAACCGAGAGGGTTCAGAGCAGTACTTC. As protein: CASSLGLLNREGSEQYF.

The chain combines TRBV9 with TRBJ2-1, with D perhaps matching TRBD2 (6 bases). CDR1 SGDLS and CDR2 YYNGEE come from the germline V gene. This CDR3 spans 14 amino acids. V was clipped by 6 bases and J by 0 bases, with 10 bases between them. The CDR3 DNA reads as TGTGCCAGCACCCTGGGGGGCTCCTACAATGAGCAGTTCTTC. Its translation is CASTLGGSYNEQFF.

The chain has TRBV7-9 and TRBJ1-1, with 8 bases fitting TRBD1. J was trimmed by 5 bases and V by 4 bases; bases with no gene match: 6. Germline-derived CDR1 and CDR2 are SEHNR and FQNEAQ (reference sequence). The CDR3 has 14 residues. Written as DNA, the CDR3 is TGTGCCAGCAGCTCCCAGGGGGCGCGAACTGAAGCTTTCTTT. The encoded protein is CASSSQGARTEAFF.

CDR3 sequence (DNA): TGTGCCAGCAGCTTCCGACAGGGGGGGACTAGCGGGAGGGACCACGAGCAGTACTTC. It is translated as CASSFRQGGTSGRDHEQYF. The J gene is TRBJ2-7, the V gene TRBV7-2; 16 positions agree with TRBD2. This CDR3 spans 19 amino acids. Trimming removed 3 bases from V and 5 bases from J; junction bases left unmatched: 13. CDR1 and CDR2 (germline): SGHTA, FQGNSA.

V gene TRBV19 combines with J gene TRBJ2-1, with TRBD1 as a possible D gene (6 bases). Germline loops: CDR1 LNHDA, CDR2 SQIVND (reference sequence). The CDR3 has 14 residues. V dropped 5 bases and J dropped 3 bases, with 11 bases sitting between them. The CDR3: CASSVRQVYNEQFF. The CDR3 nucleotides read TGTGCCAGTAGTGTCCGACAGGTCTACAATGAGCAGTTCTTC.

The V gene is TRBV19, the J gene TRBJ1-1; 8 positions match TRBD1. The CDR3 is made up of 13 amino acids. The V segment lost 4 bases and the J segment 2 bases; nucleotides outside the gene matches: 0. CDR1 is LNHDA, CDR2 SQIVND, per germline (reference sequence). The CDR3 DNA is TGTGCCAGTAGTACAGGGGGCAACACTGAAGCTTTCTTT. Translation gives CASSTGGNTEAFF.

This chain joins TRBV2 and TRBJ2-1, with 10 positions matching TRBD1. V lost 8 bases to trimming and J lost 4 bases; unmatched junction nucleotides: 5. CDR3 size: 14 residues. CDR1 SNHLY and CDR2 FYNNEI come from the germline V gene. CDR3 bases: TGTGCCAGCGCCCCGGGACAGGGGTACAATGAGCAGTTCTTC. Amino acid sequence: CASAPGQGYNEQFF.

This chain joins TRBV5-1 and TRBJ2-5; 9 nucleotides align to TRBD2. Germline CDR1 SGHRS, CDR2 YFSETQ. V trimming: 0 bases; J trimming: 5 bases; junction bases outside the gene matches: 5. The length of the CDR3 is 15 residues. The CDR3 loop is CASSLASGMEETQYF. The CDR3, as DNA: TGCGCCAGCAGCTTGGCTAGCGGGATGGAGGAGACCCAGTACTTC.

The V gene is TRBV14, the J gene TRBJ1-1; no clear D. The germline CDR1 and CDR2 sequences are SGHDN and FVKESK. V lost 4 bases to trimming and J lost 0 bases, with 12 bases between them. This CDR3 has 15 residues. The CDR3 DNA reads TGTGCCAGCAGCCGTCCGGCGGCGATGAACACTGAAGCTTTCTTT. It codes for CASSRPAAMNTEAFF.

The rearrangement links TRBV25-1 to TRBJ2-7; a weak D match, TRBD2 (5 bases). The CDR3 has 13 residues. Germline V gives CDR1 MGHDK, CDR2 SYGVNS. Trimming pared 1 base from V and 11 bases from J, leaving 15 bases between. CDR3 DNA: TGTGCCAGCAGTGAATTGGATAGCGTACGAGAGTACTTC. This sequence encodes CASSELDSVREYF.

The CDR3 reads CASRGPVYEQYF. The CDR3 DNA is TGTGCCAGTAGGGGGCCCGTCTACGAGCAGTACTTC. The chain combines TRBV19 with TRBJ2-7; the D gene is possibly TRBD1 (5 bases). V lost 6 bases and J lost 3, with 9 bases in between. The CDR3 loop spans 12 amino acids. Germline V gene lookup returns CDR1 LNHDA and CDR2 SQIVND (reference sequence).

The genes are TRBV27 and TRBJ1-5; TRBD1 matches 10 bases. The CDR3 extends over 17 amino acids. CDR1 is MNHEY, CDR2 SMNVEV, per germline (reference sequence). After removal of 3 bases from V and 1 base from J, the junction contained 6 bases not matched to a gene. CDR3 protein: CASSLAGTGASNQPQHF. The CDR3 coding sequence is TGTGCCAGCAGTTTGGCCGGGACAGGGGCAAGCAATCAGCCCCAGCATTTT.

The CDR3 DNA reads TGTGCCAGCAGCCATGAATTAGGACGGGGCTCCTACGAGCAGTACTTC. As protein: CASSHELGRGSYEQYF. The chain couples TRBV7-9 to TRBJ2-7; tentative D call: TRBD2 (5 bases). The V and J ends lost 5 bases and 0 bases respectively, with 17 bases between them. Germline loops: CDR1 SEHNR, CDR2 FQNEAQ (reference sequence). The CDR3 is 16 amino acids.

This clone was found once. V and J are TRBV27 and TRBJ2-3; 7 nucleotides align to TRBD1. Trimming at V came to 6 bases and at J to 4 bases, leaving 4 bases not matched to a gene. This CDR3 region has 13 residues. The V gene's germline CDR1 is MNHEY and CDR2 SMNVEV (reference sequence). The CDR3 DNA follows: TGTGCCAGCAGGCCTACAGGGGCAGATACGCAGTATTTT. This translates into CASRPTGADTQYF.

The DNA of the CDR3 is TGCGCCAGCAGCTTGTACTTGGCGGGGGCTTACAATGAGCAGTTCTTC. Its translation: CASSLYLAGAYNEQFF. J is TRBJ2-1 and V is TRBV5-1; a weak D match, TRBD2 (7 bases). The CDR3 sequence is 16 residues long. The germline gives CDR1 SGHRS, CDR2 YFSETQ. Trimming removed 1 base at V and 4 bases at J, with 15 bases between. Full variable domain (outside the CDR3, taken from reference TRBV5-1 and TRBJ2-1): KAGVTQTPRYLIKTRGQQVTLSCSPISGHRSVSWYQQTPGQGLQFLFEYFSETQRNKGNFPGRFSGRQFSNSRSEMNVSTLELGDSALYLCASSLYLAGAYNEQFFGPGTRLTVL.

This clone was counted a single time. The chain employs TRBV6-6 and TRBJ2-7, with a tentative D call TRBD1 (6 bases). The CDR3 is made up of 14 amino acids. Germline lookup yields CDR1 MNHNY and CDR2 SVGAGI (reference sequence). V was pared by 5 bases and J by 0 bases, with 11 bases between. The CDR3 is CASSPDSSSYEQYF. The CDR3 nucleotides are TGTGCCAGCAGTCCGGACAGTAGCTCCTACGAGCAGTACTTC.

The CDR3 loop is CASSEARGNQPQHF. As DNA, the CDR3 is TGTGCCAGCAGTGAAGCAAGGGGGAATCAGCCCCAGCATTTT. The chain recombines TRBV6-1 with TRBJ1-5; D might be TRBD1 (6 bases). From germline, CDR1 is MNHNS and CDR2 SASEGT. The CDR3 loop spans 14 amino acids. Trimming took off 0 bases at V and 4 bases at J, with 7 bases between the two ends.

The V call is TRBV7-6, the J call TRBJ2-1; a possible D gene is TRBD2 (5 bases). Deletions cut 3 bases from V and 7 bases from J, with 13 bases between. This CDR3 region has 14 residues. Germline V gene sequence: CDR1 SGHVS, CDR2 FNYEAQ. The CDR3 bases are TGTGCCAGCAGCTTGGTGACCGGCGGGAATGAGCAGTTCTTC. Amino acids: CASSLVTGGNEQFF. Variable domain in full (rest from reference TRBV7-6 and TRBJ2-1): GAGVSQSPRYKVTKRGQDVALRCDPISGHVSLYWYRQALGQGPEFLTYFNYEAQQDKSGLPNDRFSAERPEGSISTLTIQRTEQRDSAMYRCASSLVTGGNEQFFGPGTRLTVL.

This chain links TRBV29-1 with TRBJ1-5, with D possibly being TRBD1 (6 bases). Trimming stripped 4 bases from V and 3 bases from J, with 13 bases between. The CDR3 has 14 amino acids. Germline CDR1 is SQVTM and CDR2 is ANQGSEA. The CDR3 region is CSVGGQGDNQPQHF. Written as DNA, the CDR3 is TGCAGCGTTGGGGGGCAGGGCGACAATCAGCCCCAGCATTTT.